A selection of T cell receptor beta chains follows, all from one sample in a study of cytomegalovirus exposure and HLA in healthy donors. Repertoires were generated with immunoSEQ multiplex PCR, while TCRdb's copy carries only in-frame clones and drops some. The top ten clones hold 8% to 10% of a sample with about 89,000 clones, about 89% of them seen once. Material: PBMCs. The receptors derive from a man aged 25 to 40 in good health and CMV-seropositive. The CDR3 runs from the conserved cysteine through the conserved F or W. The D gene is left open where the match is weak. Clone size is given for some rows only: seen once, a few or many times, or a class if the clone is expanded.

clone size: NA
V gene: TRBV28
J gene: TRBJ2-7
CDR3 length: 16
D gene: TRBD2
CDR3 protein: CASSYGTSGSSYEQYF
CDR3 DNA: TGTGCCAGCAGTTATGGGACTAGCGGGAGCTCCTACGAGCAGTACTTC

clone size: NA
V gene: TRBV5-6
J gene: TRBJ2-1
CDR3 length: 15
D gene: TRBD2
CDR3 protein: CASSFQTSGSYEQFF
CDR3 DNA: TGTGCCAGCAGCTTCCAGACTAGCGGAAGCTATGAGCAGTTCTTC

clone size: NA
V gene: TRBV27
J gene: TRBJ1-2
CDR3 length: 16
D gene: TRBD1
CDR3 protein: CASSFFGTGGNYGYTF
CDR3 DNA: TGTGCCAGCAGTTTTTTCGGGACAGGGGGAAACTATGGCTACACCTTC

clone size: NA
V gene: TRBV5-1
J gene: TRBJ2-7
CDR3 length: 15
D gene: NA
CDR3 protein: CASSLAPGRSYEQYF
CDR3 DNA: TGCGCCAGCAGCTTGGCCCCAGGCAGGTCCTACGAGCAGTACTTC

clone size: once
V gene: TRBV5-1
J gene: TRBJ2-5
CDR3 length: 12
D gene: NA
CDR3 protein: CASRQYQETQYF
CDR3 DNA: TGCGCCAGTAGACAGTACCAAGAGACCCAGTACTTC

clone size: NA
V gene: TRBV27
J gene: TRBJ2-7
CDR3 length: 14
D gene: TRBD1
CDR3 protein: CASMRTAGGYEQYF
CDR3 DNA: TGTGCCAGCATGAGAACCGCAGGGGGCTACGAGCAGTACTTC

clone size: NA
V gene: TRBV6-1
J gene: TRBJ2-7
CDR3 length: 15
D gene: TRBD2
CDR3 protein: CASSLPAGLAYEQYF
CDR3 DNA: TGTGCCAGCAGTCTCCCAGCGGGGTTAGCCTACGAGCAGTACTTC

clone size: NA
V gene: TRBV10-2
J gene: TRBJ2-2
CDR3 length: 15
D gene: TRBD2
CDR3 protein: CASRTSGGGTGELFF
CDR3 DNA: TGCGCCAGCAGGACCTCGGGGGGAGGCACCGGGGAGCTGTTTTTT

clone size: NA
V gene: TRBV28
J gene: TRBJ2-1
CDR3 length: 13
D gene: NA
CDR3 protein: CASRRTGLSWAFF
CDR3 DNA: TGTGCCAGCAGAAGGACTGGGTTGAGTTGGGCGTTCTTC

clone size: few
V gene: TRBV28
J gene: TRBJ1-5
CDR3 length: 13
D gene: TRBD1
CDR3 protein: CASRRTGNQPQHF
CDR3 DNA: TGTGCCAGCAGAAGGACAGGGAATCAGCCCCAGCATTTT

clone size: once
V gene: TRBV5-1
J gene: TRBJ2-7
CDR3 length: 14
D gene: NA
CDR3 protein: CASSLSGGSYEQYF
CDR3 DNA: TGCGCCAGCAGCTTGTCCGGCGGATCCTACGAGCAGTACTTC

clone size: NA
V gene: TRBV28
J gene: TRBJ1-2
CDR3 length: 15
D gene: TRBD1
CDR3 protein: CASSWRGTGGYGYTF
CDR3 DNA: TGTGCCAGCAGTTGGCGGGGGACAGGCGGCTATGGCTACACCTTC

clone size: NA
V gene: TRBV7-9
J gene: TRBJ1-4
CDR3 length: 14
D gene: TRBD1
CDR3 protein: CASSLQGASEKLFF
CDR3 DNA: TGTGCCAGCAGCCTGCAGGGGGCGAGCGAAAAACTGTTTTTT

clone size: NA
V gene: TRBV5-5
J gene: TRBJ2-3
CDR3 length: 14
D gene: TRBD1
CDR3 protein: CASSLGQGPDTQYF
CDR3 DNA: TGTGCCAGCAGCTTGGGACAGGGACCAGATACGCAGTATTTT

clone size: NA
V gene: TRBV19
J gene: TRBJ2-3
CDR3 length: 14
D gene: NA
CDR3 protein: CASSYEHYADTQYF
CDR3 DNA: TGTGCCAGTAGTTACGAACACTACGCAGATACGCAGTATTTT

clone size: once
V gene: TRBV7-8
J gene: TRBJ2-5
CDR3 length: 18
D gene: NA
CDR3 protein: CASSLVPNLRQAQETQYF
CDR3 DNA: TGTGCCAGCAGCTTAGTTCCGAACCTTCGACAGGCTCAAGAGACCCAGTACTTC

clone size: NA
V gene: TRBV28
J gene: TRBJ1-1
CDR3 length: 17
D gene: NA
CDR3 protein: CASNPGTTGVGNTEAFF
CDR3 DNA: TGTGCCAGCAACCCCGGTACGACAGGTGTCGGGAACACTGAAGCTTTCTTT

clone size: NA
V gene: TRBV29-1
J gene: TRBJ2-7
CDR3 length: 14
D gene: NA
CDR3 protein: CGVELGSGSYEQYF
CDR3 DNA: TGCGGCGTTGAACTAGGAAGCGGTTCCTACGAGCAGTACTTC

clone size: NA
V gene: TRBV14
J gene: TRBJ2-1
CDR3 length: 18
D gene: TRBD2
CDR3 protein: CASSQDFPSGRAYNEQFF
CDR3 DNA: TGTGCCAGCAGCCAAGATTTTCCTAGCGGGAGGGCCTACAATGAGCAGTTCTTC

clone size: few
V gene: TRBV7-8
J gene: TRBJ2-1
CDR3 length: 16
D gene: TRBD2
CDR3 protein: CASSSQTSGSYNEQFF
CDR3 DNA: TGTGCCAGCAGCTCCCAGACTAGCGGGAGCTACAATGAGCAGTTCTTC

clone size: NA
V gene: TRBV5-1
J gene: TRBJ2-7
CDR3 length: 16
D gene: NA
CDR3 protein: CASSVNTGPSSYEQYF
CDR3 DNA: TGCGCCAGCAGCGTAAACACAGGGCCGAGCTCCTACGAGCAGTACTTC

clone size: NA
V gene: TRBV28
J gene: TRBJ2-7
CDR3 length: 14
D gene: NA
CDR3 protein: CASSPPLAGYEQYF
CDR3 DNA: TGTGCCAGCAGTCCCCCGCTGGCAGGGTACGAGCAGTACTTC

clone size: NA
V gene: TRBV11-2
J gene: TRBJ2-2
CDR3 length: 15
D gene: NA
CDR3 protein: CASSLVSVNTGELFF
CDR3 DNA: TGTGCCAGCAGCTTAGTCTCAGTGAACACCGGGGAGCTGTTTTTT

clone size: NA
V gene: TRBV21-1
J gene: TRBJ2-1
CDR3 length: 15
D gene: NA
CDR3 protein: CASSKVPSEIDEQFF
CDR3 DNA: TGTGCCAGCAGCAAAGTGCCGAGCGAGATAGATGAGCAGTTCTTC

clone size: NA
V gene: TRBV5-1
J gene: TRBJ2-1
CDR3 length: 18
D gene: TRBD1
CDR3 protein: CASSLQRPAGGSYNEQFF
CDR3 DNA: TGCGCCAGCAGCTTGCAACGACCGGCAGGGGGCTCCTACAATGAGCAGTTCTTC

clone size: NA
V gene: TRBV2
J gene: TRBJ2-1
CDR3 length: 16
D gene: TRBD1
CDR3 protein: CASSAGQSFSYNEQFF
CDR3 DNA: TGTGCCAGCAGTGCGGGACAGAGCTTCTCCTACAATGAGCAGTTCTTC

clone size: once
V gene: TRBV29-1
J gene: TRBJ2-3
CDR3 length: 14
D gene: TRBD2
CDR3 protein: CSVGGGGPTDTQYF
CDR3 DNA: TGCAGCGTTGGGGGGGGAGGGCCCACAGATACGCAGTATTTT

clone size: NA
V gene: TRBV5-1
J gene: TRBJ2-2
CDR3 length: 15
D gene: NA
CDR3 protein: CASSLGQVSTGELFF
CDR3 DNA: TGCGCCAGCAGCTTGGGGCAGGTTAGCACCGGGGAGCTGTTTTTT

clone size: NA
V gene: TRBV19
J gene: TRBJ2-1
CDR3 length: 16
D gene: TRBD2
CDR3 protein: CASSIRSGRPYNEQFF
CDR3 DNA: TGTGCCAGTAGTATAAGGAGCGGGAGACCGTACAATGAGCAGTTCTTC

clone size: NA
V gene: TRBV7-9
J gene: TRBJ1-1
CDR3 length: 15
D gene: TRBD1
CDR3 protein: CASSLAAGGNTEAFF
CDR3 DNA: TGTGCCAGCAGCTTAGCGGCAGGGGGGAACACTGAAGCTTTCTTT

clone size: NA
V gene: TRBV4-1
J gene: TRBJ2-5
CDR3 length: 18
D gene: TRBD2
CDR3 protein: CASSQALLGLAGGETQYF
CDR3 DNA: TGCGCCAGCAGCCAAGCTTTGTTGGGACTAGCGGGAGGGGAGACCCAGTACTTC

clone size: NA
V gene: TRBV7-9
J gene: TRBJ2-1
CDR3 length: 12
D gene: NA
CDR3 protein: CASSSLRNEQFF
CDR3 DNA: TGTGCCAGCAGCTCATTGCGGAATGAGCAGTTCTTC

clone size: NA
V gene: TRBV5-6
J gene: TRBJ2-1
CDR3 length: 13
D gene: NA
CDR3 protein: CASSLSSYNEQFF
CDR3 DNA: TGTGCCAGCAGCCTTAGCTCCTACAATGAGCAGTTCTTC

clone size: NA
V gene: TRBV5-1
J gene: TRBJ1-1
CDR3 length: 16
D gene: NA
CDR3 protein: CASSLGPGHLNTEAFF
CDR3 DNA: TGCGCCAGCAGCTTGGGACCGGGACACTTGAACACTGAAGCTTTCTTT

clone size: NA
V gene: TRBV7-2
J gene: TRBJ2-7
CDR3 length: 13
D gene: TRBD1
CDR3 protein: CASSLGQNYEQYF
CDR3 DNA: TGTGCCAGCAGCCTGGGACAGAACTACGAGCAGTACTTC

clone size: NA
V gene: TRBV5-1
J gene: TRBJ2-7
CDR3 length: 16
D gene: TRBD1
CDR3 protein: CASSSLTGGRPYEQYF
CDR3 DNA: TGCGCCAGCAGCTCCCTCACAGGGGGAAGGCCCTACGAGCAGTACTTC

clone size: few
V gene: TRBV5-4
J gene: TRBJ1-3
CDR3 length: 15
D gene: NA
CDR3 protein: CASSLERGTGNTIYF
CDR3 DNA: TGTGCCAGCAGCTTGGAACGAGGGACTGGAAACACCATATATTTT

clone size: few
V gene: TRBV10-3
J gene: TRBJ2-3
CDR3 length: 13
D gene: NA
CDR3 protein: CAISRHRTDTQYF
CDR3 DNA: TGTGCCATCAGTAGACACCGCACAGATACGCAGTATTTT

clone size: NA
V gene: TRBV20-1
J gene: TRBJ2-7
CDR3 length: 11
D gene: NA
CDR3 protein: CSAEQDYEQYF
CDR3 DNA: TGCAGTGCAGAACAGGACTACGAGCAGTACTTC

clone size: NA
V gene: TRBV7-3
J gene: TRBJ2-7
CDR3 length: 13
D gene: NA
CDR3 protein: CASSLTQNAEQYF
CDR3 DNA: TGTGCCAGCAGCTTAACACAGAACGCCGAGCAGTACTTC

clone size: NA
V gene: TRBV27
J gene: TRBJ2-1
CDR3 length: 15
D gene: TRBD2
CDR3 protein: CASSFREGSYNEQFF
CDR3 DNA: TGTGCCAGCAGTTTCCGGGAGGGTTCCTACAATGAGCAGTTCTTC

clone size: NA
V gene: TRBV6-6
J gene: TRBJ2-2
CDR3 length: 16
D gene: TRBD2
CDR3 protein: CASSSGTSGFTGELFF
CDR3 DNA: TGTGCCAGCAGTTCCGGGACTAGCGGCTTCACCGGGGAGCTGTTTTTT

clone size: NA
V gene: TRBV27
J gene: TRBJ2-1
CDR3 length: 15
D gene: NA
CDR3 protein: CASSRTAFSYNEQFF
CDR3 DNA: TGTGCCAGCAGTCGGACAGCATTCTCCTACAATGAGCAGTTCTTC